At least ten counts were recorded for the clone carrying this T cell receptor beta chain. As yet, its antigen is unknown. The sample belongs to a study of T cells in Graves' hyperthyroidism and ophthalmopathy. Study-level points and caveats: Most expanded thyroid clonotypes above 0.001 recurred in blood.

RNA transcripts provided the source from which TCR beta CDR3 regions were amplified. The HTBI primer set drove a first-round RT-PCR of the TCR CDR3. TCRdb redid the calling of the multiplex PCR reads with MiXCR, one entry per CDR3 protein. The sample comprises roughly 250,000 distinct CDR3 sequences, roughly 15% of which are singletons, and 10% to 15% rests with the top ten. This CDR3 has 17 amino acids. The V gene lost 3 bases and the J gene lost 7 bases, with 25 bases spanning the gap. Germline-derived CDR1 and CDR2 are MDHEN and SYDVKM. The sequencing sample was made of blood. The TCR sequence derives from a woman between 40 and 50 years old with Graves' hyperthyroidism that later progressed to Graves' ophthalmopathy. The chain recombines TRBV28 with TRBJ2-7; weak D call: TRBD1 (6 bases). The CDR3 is CASSFSHRADGGREQYF. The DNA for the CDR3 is TGTGCCAGCAGTTTCTCCCACAGGGCGGATGGGGGCCGGGAGCAGTACTTC. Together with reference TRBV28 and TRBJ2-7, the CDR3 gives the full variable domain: DVKVTQSSRYLVKRTGEKVFLECVQDMDHENMFWYRQDPGLGLRLIYFSYDVKMKEKGDIPEGYSVSREKKERFSLILESASTNQTSMYLCASSFSHRADGGREQYFGPGTRLTVT.